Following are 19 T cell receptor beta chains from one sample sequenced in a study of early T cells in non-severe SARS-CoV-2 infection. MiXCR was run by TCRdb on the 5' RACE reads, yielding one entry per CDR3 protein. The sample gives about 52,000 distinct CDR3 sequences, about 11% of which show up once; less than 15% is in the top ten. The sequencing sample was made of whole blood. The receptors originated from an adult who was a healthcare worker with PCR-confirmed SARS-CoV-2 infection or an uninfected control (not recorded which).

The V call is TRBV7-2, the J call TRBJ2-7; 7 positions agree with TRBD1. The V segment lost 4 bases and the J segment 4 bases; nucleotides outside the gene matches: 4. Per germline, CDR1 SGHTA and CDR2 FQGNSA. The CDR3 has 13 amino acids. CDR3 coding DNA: TGTGCCAGCAGCTACGGGACAGCTTACGAGCAGTACTTC. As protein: CASSYGTAYEQYF.

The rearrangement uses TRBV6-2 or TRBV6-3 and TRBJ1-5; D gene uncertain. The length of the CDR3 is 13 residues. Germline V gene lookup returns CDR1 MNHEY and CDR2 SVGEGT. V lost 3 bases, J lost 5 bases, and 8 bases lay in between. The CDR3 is CASSYGFYQPQHF. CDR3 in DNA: TGTGCCAGCAGTTATGGATTCTATCAGCCCCAGCATTTT.

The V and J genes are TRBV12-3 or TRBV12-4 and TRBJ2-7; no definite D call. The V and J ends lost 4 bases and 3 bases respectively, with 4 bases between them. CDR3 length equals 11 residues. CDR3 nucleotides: TGTGCCAGCAGTTCGATCTACGAGCAGTACTTC. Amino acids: CASSSIYEQYF.

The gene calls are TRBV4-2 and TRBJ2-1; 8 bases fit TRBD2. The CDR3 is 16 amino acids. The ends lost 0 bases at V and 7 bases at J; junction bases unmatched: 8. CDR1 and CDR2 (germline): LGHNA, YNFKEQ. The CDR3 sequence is CASSQDPGGPRNEQFF. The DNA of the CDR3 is TGTGCCAGCAGCCAAGATCCGGGGGGGCCACGGAATGAGCAGTTCTTC.

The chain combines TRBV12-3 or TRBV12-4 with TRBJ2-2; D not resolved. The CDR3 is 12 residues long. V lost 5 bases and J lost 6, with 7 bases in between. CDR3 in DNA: TGTGCCAGCAGTCCTGTGGCCGGGGAGCTGTTTTTT. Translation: CASSPVAGELFF.

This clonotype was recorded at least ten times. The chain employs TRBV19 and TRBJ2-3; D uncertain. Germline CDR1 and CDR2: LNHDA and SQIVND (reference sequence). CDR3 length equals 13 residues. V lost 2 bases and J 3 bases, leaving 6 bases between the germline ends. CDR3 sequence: CASSIPPTDTQYF. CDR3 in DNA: TGTGCCAGTAGTATACCTCCGACAGATACGCAGTATTTT.

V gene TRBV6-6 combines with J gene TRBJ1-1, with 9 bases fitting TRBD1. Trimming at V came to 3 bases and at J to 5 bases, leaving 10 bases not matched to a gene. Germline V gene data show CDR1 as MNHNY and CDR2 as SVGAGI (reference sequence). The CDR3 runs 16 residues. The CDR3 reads CASSYFPGQGGTEAFF. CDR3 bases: TGTGCCAGCAGTTATTTTCCGGGACAGGGAGGGACTGAAGCTTTCTTT.

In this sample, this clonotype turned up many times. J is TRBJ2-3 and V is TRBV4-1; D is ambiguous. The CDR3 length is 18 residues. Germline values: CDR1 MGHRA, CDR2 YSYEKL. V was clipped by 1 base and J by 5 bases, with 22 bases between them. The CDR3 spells CASSQVDLGFRRGDTQYF. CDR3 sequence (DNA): TGCGCCAGCAGCCAAGTCGATTTGGGATTCCGGCGAGGAGATACGCAGTATTTT.

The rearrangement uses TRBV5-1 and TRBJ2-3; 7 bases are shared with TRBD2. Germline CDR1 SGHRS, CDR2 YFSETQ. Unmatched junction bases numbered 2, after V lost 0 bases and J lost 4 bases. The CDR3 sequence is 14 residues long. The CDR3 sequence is CASSLAGGPDTQYF. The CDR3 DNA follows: TGCGCCAGCAGCTTGGCGGGGGGTCCAGATACGCAGTATTTT.

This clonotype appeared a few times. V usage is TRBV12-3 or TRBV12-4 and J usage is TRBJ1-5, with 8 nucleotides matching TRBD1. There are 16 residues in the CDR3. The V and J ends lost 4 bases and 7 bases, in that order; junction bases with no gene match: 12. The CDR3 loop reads CASSSRLTGVGQPQHF. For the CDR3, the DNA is TGTGCCAGCAGTTCCCGCCTGACAGGGGTGGGACAGCCCCAGCATTTT.

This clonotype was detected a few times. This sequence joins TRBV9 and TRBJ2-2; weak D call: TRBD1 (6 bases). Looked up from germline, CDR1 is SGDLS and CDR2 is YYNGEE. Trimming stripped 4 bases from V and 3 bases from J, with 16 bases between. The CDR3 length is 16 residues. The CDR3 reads CASSSPRGIDTGELFF. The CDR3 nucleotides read TGTGCCAGCAGCTCACCAAGGGGGATCGACACCGGGGAGCTGTTTTTT.

The CDR3 sequence is CASSQPSTVAEAFF. The CDR3 DNA follows: TGTGCCAGTAGTCAACCATCGACAGTGGCTGAAGCTTTCTTT. This chain uses TRBV19 with TRBJ1-1, with D possibly matching TRBD1 (5 bases). CDR3 size: 14 residues. Trimming removed 5 bases from V and 6 bases from J, with 16 bases in between. The germline CDR1 and CDR2 sequences are LNHDA and SQIVND (reference sequence).

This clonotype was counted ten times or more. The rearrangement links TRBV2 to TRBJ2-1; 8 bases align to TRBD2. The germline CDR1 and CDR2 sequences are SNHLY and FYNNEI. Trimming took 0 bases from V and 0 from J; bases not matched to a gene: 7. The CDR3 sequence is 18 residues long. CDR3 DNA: TGTGCCAGCAGTGAAGCGGGGATAGCGGGGAGCTCCTACAATGAGCAGTTCTTC. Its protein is CASSEAGIAGSSYNEQFF.

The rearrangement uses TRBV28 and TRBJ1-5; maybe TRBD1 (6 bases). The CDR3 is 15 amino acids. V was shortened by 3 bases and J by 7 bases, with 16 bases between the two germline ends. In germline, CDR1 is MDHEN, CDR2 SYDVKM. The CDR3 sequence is CASSFVRGLDQPQHF. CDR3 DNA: TGTGCCAGCAGTTTCGTCCGGGGGCTGGACCAGCCCCAGCATTTT. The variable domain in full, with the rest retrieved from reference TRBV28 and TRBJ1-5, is DVKVTQSSRYLVKRTGEKVFLECVQDMDHENMFWYRQDPGLGLRLIYFSYDVKMKEKGDIPEGYSVSREKKERFSLILESASTNQTSMYLCASSFVRGLDQPQHFGDGTRLSIL.

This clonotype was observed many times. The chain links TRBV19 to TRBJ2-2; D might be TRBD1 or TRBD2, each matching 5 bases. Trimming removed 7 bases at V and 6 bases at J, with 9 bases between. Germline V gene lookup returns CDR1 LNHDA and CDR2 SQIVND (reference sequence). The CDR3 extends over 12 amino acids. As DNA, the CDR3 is TGTGCCAGTAAGGGGACCGCCGGGGAGCTGTTTTTT. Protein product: CASKGTAGELFF.

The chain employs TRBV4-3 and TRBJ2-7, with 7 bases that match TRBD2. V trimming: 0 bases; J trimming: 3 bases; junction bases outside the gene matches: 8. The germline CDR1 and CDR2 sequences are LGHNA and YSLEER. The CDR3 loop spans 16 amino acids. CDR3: CASSQDWREPSYEQYF. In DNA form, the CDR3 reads TGCGCCAGCAGCCAAGATTGGCGGGAGCCTAGCTACGAGCAGTACTTC.

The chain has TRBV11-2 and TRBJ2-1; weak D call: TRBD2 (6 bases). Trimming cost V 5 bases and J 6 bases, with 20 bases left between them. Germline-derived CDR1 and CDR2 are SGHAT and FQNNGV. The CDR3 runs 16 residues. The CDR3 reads CASSLPGGGGANEQFF. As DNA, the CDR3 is TGTGCCAGCAGCCTCCCGGGTGGGGGAGGTGCCAATGAGCAGTTCTTC.

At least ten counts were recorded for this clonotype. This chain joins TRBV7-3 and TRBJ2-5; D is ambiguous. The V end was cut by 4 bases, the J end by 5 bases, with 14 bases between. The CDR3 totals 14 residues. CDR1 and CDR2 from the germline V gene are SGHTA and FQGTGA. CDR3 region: CASSSGRPEETQYF. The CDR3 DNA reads TGTGCCAGCAGCTCCGGACGCCCCGAGGAGACCCAGTACTTC.

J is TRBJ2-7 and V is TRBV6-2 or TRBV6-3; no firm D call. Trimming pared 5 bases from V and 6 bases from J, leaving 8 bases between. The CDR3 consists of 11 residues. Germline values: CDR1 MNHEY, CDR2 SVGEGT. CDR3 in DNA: TGTGCCAGCAGTATGATGGGCGAGCAGTACTTC. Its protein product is CASSMMGEQYF.